This T cell receptor (beta chain) was sequenced during a study of human T cells and chemical hapten exposure. Broader study findings: Since the donors had alopecia, their immune response may not be the same as that of healthy people. Those TCRs sitting above 1 in 1000 frequency stayed the same with DPC sensitization. Patch test scores rose with PT1 expanded TCR counts, a positive correlation.

The CDR3 extends over 14 amino acids. Trimming removed 5 bases from V and 5 bases from J, with 16 bases in between. In regard to this clonotype: Antigen specificity is unknown.

As the library was built, unique molecular identifiers were attached to individual cDNA molecules. TCRdb re-analysed the RACE reads in MiXCR, keeping a single row per CDR3 protein. Among about 73,000 distinct CDR3 sequences listed, around 7.9% were seen once. Time point reported: patch test 2, 6 weeks after DPC sensitization. This sample's treatment: therapeutic diphenylcyclopropenone sensitization with weekly scalp DPC. V is TRBV12-3 or TRBV12-4 and J is TRBJ2-7; TRBD1 is a possible D gene (5 bases). Specimen: whole blood, collected in connection with sensitization to the hapten diphenylcyclopropenone (DPC). The sequence came from a woman aged 45-65 years with alopecia areata. Some clones in this sample may be carry-over from other donors' samples. The CDR3 reads CASSLPQGRNEQYF. For the CDR3, the DNA is TGTGCCAGCAGTCTCCCGCAGGGTAGGAACGAGCAGTACTTC.